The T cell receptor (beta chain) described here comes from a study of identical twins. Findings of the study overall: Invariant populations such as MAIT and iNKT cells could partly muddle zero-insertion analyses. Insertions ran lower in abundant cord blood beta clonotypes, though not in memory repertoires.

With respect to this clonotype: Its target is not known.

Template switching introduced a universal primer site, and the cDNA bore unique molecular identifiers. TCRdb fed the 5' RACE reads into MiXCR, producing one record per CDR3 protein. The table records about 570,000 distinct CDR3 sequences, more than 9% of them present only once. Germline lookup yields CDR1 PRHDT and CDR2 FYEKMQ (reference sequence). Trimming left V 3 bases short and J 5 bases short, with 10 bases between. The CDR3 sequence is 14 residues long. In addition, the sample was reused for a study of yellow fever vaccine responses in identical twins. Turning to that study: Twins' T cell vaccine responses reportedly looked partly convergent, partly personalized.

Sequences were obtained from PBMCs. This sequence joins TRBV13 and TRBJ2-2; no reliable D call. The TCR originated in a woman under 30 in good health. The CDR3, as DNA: TGTGCCAGCAGCTTGACGGGTATTACCGGGGAGCTGTTTTTT. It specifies CASSLTGITGELFF. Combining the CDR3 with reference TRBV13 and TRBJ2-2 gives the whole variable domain AAGVIQSPRHLIKEKRETATLKCYPIPRHDTVYWYQQGPGQDPQFLISFYEKMQSDKGSIPDRFSAQQFSDYHSELNMSSLELGDSALYFCASSLTGITGELFFGEGSRLTVL.